This TCR beta chain emerged from a study of prognosis after radiotherapy for stage I lung cancer. This clonotype was seen once. Since no conserved phenylalanine or tryptophan closes the CDR3, a read error is the likely cause. Multiplex PCR, run in two rounds, amplified TCR beta CDR3 from genomic DNA. Amplification in first-round PCR relied on primers specific to each TRBV and TRBJ gene. TCRdb analysed the multiplex PCR reads with MiXCR anew, one entry per CDR3 protein. The sample contains tens of thousands of distinct CDR3 sequences, about 30% of which appear only once. CDR3 length: 14 residues. Trimming took off 10 bases at V and 0 bases at J, with 13 bases between the two ends. CDR1 and CDR2 (germline): LNHDA, SQIVND (reference sequence).

This TCR came from a donor aged 50 or older with non-small cell lung cancer. V is TRBV19 and J is TRBJ1-3, with unresolved D. The specimen was PBMCs, collected before or after stereotactic body radiation therapy (not recorded which). CDR3 nucleotides: TGTGCCATTCGGGCCGGGAGCTCTGGAAACACCATATATCTT. Its translation: CAIRAGSSGNTIYL.